This TCR beta chain comes out of a study of post-analysis software for immune sequencing data. For the study at large: The cohort encompassed relapsing-remitting, secondary progressive and progressive-relapsing multiple sclerosis disease courses. Study findings and constraints: Controls' normalized Chao1 diversity significantly exceeded that of multiple sclerosis patients. Samples from one preparation batch, clustered by F measure, grouped strongly together. Compared with controls, patients had more of five TRBV segments, including TRBV5-6, TRBV5-1 and TRBV20-1.

Unique molecular identifiers were carried by the TCR beta cDNA libraries. T cells, about 0.95 to 10 million of them, yielded some 500,000 cDNA molecules. TCRdb used MiXCR to reprocess the PCR reads, holding one entry per CDR3 protein. The sample contains roughly 400,000 distinct CDR3 sequences, roughly 38% of which appear only once. The CDR3 extends over 15 amino acids. Germline assignment: CDR1 DFQATT and CDR2 SNEGSKA (reference sequence). The V gene lost 0 bases and the J gene lost 0 bases, with 12 bases spanning the gap. Worth noting for this clonotype: Its target is not known.

Sequences were obtained from blood. This TCR came from a girl aged 2-15 years with multiple sclerosis. The V and J genes are TRBV20-1 and TRBJ2-7, with D possibly TRBD1 on 5 matching bases. CDR3 nucleotide sequence: TGCAGTGCTAGAGATGAAGGGGTGGACTCCTACGAGCAGTACTTC. Amino acids: CSARDEGVDSYEQYF.